Below are 2 T cell receptor beta chains sequenced from a single sample in a study of T cell changes during pregnancy in multiple sclerosis. The method was immunoSEQ multiplex PCR; TCRdb's version includes in-frame clones alone and lacks a portion of them. The sample has about 68,000 clones, 75% to 95% seen once. The sample was peripheral blood, taken in the third trimester of pregnancy. These TCRs come from a female donor with multiple sclerosis, enrolled in a pregnancy study.

The genes are TRBV19 and TRBJ1-1, with TRBD1 matching over 8 bases. Germline CDR1 and CDR2: LNHDA and SQIVND (reference sequence). The CDR3 runs 14 residues. V lost 5 bases, J lost 1 base, and 3 bases stayed unmatched. CDR3 protein: CASSFGQGNTEAFF. The CDR3 nucleotides are TGTGCCAGTAGTTTCGGACAGGGGAACACTGAAGCTTTCTTT.

The J gene is TRBJ2-3, the V gene TRBV9; D gene unclear. The CDR3 spans 16 residues. Germline assignment: CDR1 SGDLS and CDR2 YYNGEE. Trimming removed 3 bases at V and 0 bases at J, with 14 bases between. The CDR3 spells CASSDRPGSSTDTQYF. Here the CDR3 DNA reads TGTGCCAGCAGCGACCGACCAGGTTCTAGCACAGATACGCAGTATTTT. The whole variable domain, remainder taken from reference TRBV9 and TRBJ2-3, is DSGVTQTPKHLITATGQRVTLRCSPRSGDLSVYWYQQSLDQGLQFLIQYYNGEERAKGNILERFSAQQFPDLHSELNLSSLELGDSALYFCASSDRPGSSTDTQYFGPGTRLTVL.